These T cell receptor beta chains were read from a single sample in a study of CXCR3-negative and CXCR3-positive naive CD8 T cells. TCRdb reworked the 5' RACE reads into one entry per CDR3 protein, no DNA. The ten top clones account for roughly 1.8%, within a sample of about 40,000 distinct CDR3 sequences. Sample: naive CXCR3- CD8+ T cells from blood. Source of these receptors: a human donor in good health. Some clones in this sample may be carry-over from other donors' samples. CDR3s include the opening cysteine and the closing phenylalanine or tryptophan. Where a row states a size, it is once, few, many or the class of an expanded clone; other rows omit it.

clone_size: -
j_call: TRBJ2-5
v_call: TRBV9
cdr3_aa: CASSWGRTSEETQYF

clone_size: medium-sized
j_call: TRBJ1-1
v_call: TRBV10-2
cdr3_aa: CASKVGGNTEAFF

clone_size: -
j_call: TRBJ2-1
v_call: TRBV7-9
cdr3_aa: CASSLGGREQFF

clone_size: -
j_call: TRBJ2-1
v_call: TRBV20-1
cdr3_aa: CSWSGLADYNEQFF

clone_size: -
j_call: TRBJ2-7
v_call: TRBV14
cdr3_aa: CASSQGGSGDEQYF

clone_size: -
j_call: TRBJ2-3
v_call: TRBV4-3
cdr3_aa: CASSQGQGGDTQYF

clone_size: -
j_call: TRBJ2-1
v_call: TRBV14
cdr3_aa: CASSRPSGSENEQFF

clone_size: -
j_call: TRBJ2-5
v_call: TRBV6-5
cdr3_aa: CASSYTGLRSDETQYF

clone_size: -
j_call: TRBJ2-1
v_call: TRBV27
cdr3_aa: CASRQTGHDNEQFF

clone_size: -
j_call: TRBJ2-3
v_call: TRBV4-2
cdr3_aa: CASSQKGLAGGITDTQYF

clone_size: -
j_call: TRBJ1-1
v_call: TRBV7-3
cdr3_aa: CASSSGMFAFF

clone_size: -
j_call: TRBJ2-7
v_call: TRBV20-1
cdr3_aa: CSSSSRGIIYEQYF

clone_size: -
j_call: TRBJ2-7
v_call: TRBV12-3/TRBV12-4
cdr3_aa: CASSTEWKNYEQYF

clone_size: -
j_call: TRBJ2-5
v_call: TRBV29-1
cdr3_aa: CSVEDLTGGVETQYF

clone_size: -
j_call: TRBJ2-7
v_call: TRBV6-2/TRBV6-3
cdr3_aa: CASRGIAGGLDEQYF

clone_size: -
j_call: TRBJ2-1
v_call: TRBV19
cdr3_aa: CASSTSSSAYNEQFF

clone_size: -
j_call: TRBJ2-1
v_call: TRBV20-1
cdr3_aa: CSAREVGQSYNEQFF

clone_size: -
j_call: TRBJ2-7
v_call: TRBV20-1
cdr3_aa: CSATDRRQVEQYF

clone_size: -
j_call: TRBJ2-7
v_call: TRBV27
cdr3_aa: CASSFGGYEQYF

clone_size: -
j_call: TRBJ2-5
v_call: TRBV29-1
cdr3_aa: CSVGGWLADYQETQYF

clone_size: -
j_call: TRBJ2-1
v_call: TRBV12-3/TRBV12-4
cdr3_aa: CASRDRGSNEQFF

clone_size: -
j_call: TRBJ1-1
v_call: TRBV6-5
cdr3_aa: CASSYGGAEAFF

clone_size: -
j_call: TRBJ2-3
v_call: TRBV10-3
cdr3_aa: CAISRLAGTSTDTQYF

clone_size: -
j_call: TRBJ2-7
v_call: TRBV5-1
cdr3_aa: CASSLATPGAYEQYF

clone_size: -
j_call: TRBJ2-3
v_call: TRBV5-6
cdr3_aa: CASSLAETVPDADTQYF

clone_size: -
j_call: TRBJ2-1
v_call: TRBV6-5
cdr3_aa: CASRGEGVRHPGSSYNEQFF

clone_size: -
j_call: TRBJ1-1
v_call: TRBV4-3
cdr3_aa: CASSHTGNTEAFF

clone_size: -
j_call: TRBJ2-1
v_call: TRBV5-5
cdr3_aa: CASSLDYGRYNEQFF

clone_size: -
j_call: TRBJ2-1
v_call: TRBV7-2
cdr3_aa: CASSFLAGVEQFF

clone_size: -
j_call: TRBJ2-7
v_call: TRBV6-2/TRBV6-3
cdr3_aa: CASSYFPGLTYEQYF

clone_size: -
j_call: TRBJ2-2
v_call: TRBV6-2/TRBV6-3
cdr3_aa: CASSDVTGQSTGELFF

clone_size: -
j_call: TRBJ2-7
v_call: TRBV7-2
cdr3_aa: CASSFAGGSYEQYF

clone_size: -
j_call: TRBJ1-2
v_call: TRBV29-1
cdr3_aa: CSVERQGSNYGYTF

clone_size: -
j_call: TRBJ2-7
v_call: TRBV3-1
cdr3_aa: CASSPIIGADEQYF

clone_size: -
j_call: TRBJ2-1
v_call: TRBV19
cdr3_aa: CASSKIRDGPYNEQFF

clone_size: medium-sized
j_call: TRBJ2-1
v_call: TRBV24-1
cdr3_aa: CATSVAEYNEQFF

clone_size: -
j_call: TRBJ1-5
v_call: TRBV6-2/TRBV6-3
cdr3_aa: CASSYSRASTDFTFNQPQHF

clone_size: -
j_call: TRBJ2-5
v_call: TRBV7-9
cdr3_aa: CASSPQSRDQETQYF

clone_size: -
j_call: TRBJ2-7
v_call: TRBV20-1
cdr3_aa: CSASESGTLYEQYF

clone_size: -
j_call: TRBJ2-7
v_call: TRBV12-3/TRBV12-4
cdr3_aa: CASSLGQTYERHF